This record covers a single T cell receptor (beta chain). Antigen specificity is unknown. This sample was taken from a study of blood T cells in healthy people across ages. Whole-study results and caveats: PBMCs left unsorted prevented a conclusive naive versus antigen-experienced comparison.

Donors were healthy Caucasian individuals from Russia aged roughly 6 to 90. Around 9.5 milliliters of peripheral blood were drawn from each donor. For the second PCR, which ran for roughly 6 to 12 cycles, a sample-barcoded 5' primer and a J-beta primer mix were used. TCRdb called the 5' RACE reads again in MiXCR, with one record for every CDR3 protein. This table holds about 1.4 million distinct CDR3 sequences, approximately 59% found once. The sequence was obtained from a man younger than 35 in good health. The sequencing sample was made of blood.

CDR3 protein: CASSQGPGLRKGNEKLFF. CDR3 in DNA: TGTGCCAGCAGCCAAGGACCAGGGCTCCGGAAAGGGAATGAAAAACTGTTTTTT. The chain uses TRBV3-1 and TRBJ1-4, with a weak D call TRBD1 (5 bases). CDR3 length equals 18 residues. The V and J ends lost 1 base and 5 bases respectively, with 20 bases between them. Per germline, CDR1 LGHDT and CDR2 YNNKEL (reference sequence).